These 12 T cell receptor beta chains came from one sample sequenced in a study of shared T cell receptors in the human thymus. Only in-frame clones appear in the TCRdb table, and some are missing; sequencing was by immunoSEQ multiplex PCR. The sample lists about 660,000 clones; approximately 87% were seen once. The sample also formed part of further work on human thymus T cells.

The sequenced material came from thymocytes. These receptors originate from a boy under two years old with a congenital heart defect.

This chain uses TRBV27 with TRBJ2-3; the D gene is possibly TRBD2 (6 bases). Germline loops: CDR1 MNHEY, CDR2 SMNVEV (reference sequence). Trimming left V 8 bases short and J 8 bases short, with 11 bases between. The CDR3 has 11 amino acids. CDR3 sequence: CASSAGGTQYF. The CDR3 DNA follows: TGTGCCAGCTCCGCCGGGGGTACGCAGTATTTT.

There are a few counts of this clone. This sample also contains other DNA sequences that code for the same CDR3. This chain links TRBV5-1 with TRBJ1-1; D uncertain. This CDR3 spans 14 amino acids. Germline V gene data show CDR1 as SGHRS and CDR2 as YFSETQ. The germline V and J ends were trimmed by 0 bases and 0 bases, with 6 bases remaining between them. CDR3 amino acids: CASSLGQMNTEAFF. The DNA of the CDR3 is TGCGCCAGCAGCTTGGGGCAGATGAACACTGAAGCTTTCTTT.

The rearrangement links TRBV4-3 to TRBJ2-3; D unclear. The germline gives CDR1 LGHNA, CDR2 YSLEER. V was clipped by 1 base and J by 0 bases, with 23 bases between them. This CDR3 comprises 20 residues. CDR3 amino acids: CASSQVDSTAKQRSTDTQYF. CDR3 nucleotide sequence: TGCGCCAGCAGCCAAGTGGATAGTACTGCGAAGCAGAGGAGCACAGATACGCAGTATTTT.

V gene TRBV19 combines with J gene TRBJ1-1, with TRBD1 matching over 7 bases. CDR1 is LNHDA, CDR2 SQIVND, per germline (reference sequence). Unmatched junction bases numbered 10, after V lost 5 bases and J lost 4 bases. This CDR3 comprises 15 residues. The DNA for the CDR3 is TGTGCCAGTAGTCCGACAGGGAACCTCCGCACTGAAGCTTTCTTT. Residues: CASSPTGNLRTEAFF.

The J gene is TRBJ2-2, the V gene TRBV11-3; D unresolved. The V gene lost 2 bases and the J gene lost 3 bases, with 4 bases spanning the gap. Germline lookup yields CDR1 SGHNT and CDR2 YENEEA. CDR3 length: 13 amino acids. CDR3 loop: CASSLTYTGELFF. CDR3 coding DNA: TGTGCCAGCAGCTTAACATACACCGGGGAGCTGTTTTTT.

The gene calls are TRBV5-4 and TRBJ1-1; tentatively, D is TRBD1 (6 bases). The CDR3 covers 15 residues. Trimming shortened V by 3 bases and J by 0 bases, and 12 bases separated the two germline ends. Germline values: CDR1 SGHNT, CDR2 YYREEE (reference sequence). The CDR3 sequence is CASSWGREMNTEAFF. The CDR3 DNA sequence: TGTGCCAGCAGCTGGGGGCGGGAGATGAACACTGAAGCTTTCTTT.

The CDR3 sequence is CASSHGLAGVVPHEQYF. DNA of the CDR3: TGCGCCAGCAGCCATGGACTAGCGGGAGTAGTGCCCCACGAGCAGTACTTC. The chain recombines TRBV4-3 with TRBJ2-7; 13 bases are a match to TRBD2. V gave up 3 bases and J gave up 5 bases; unmatched junction bases: 10. CDR3 length equals 17 residues. The germline V gene has CDR1 LGHNA and CDR2 YSLEER.

This clone showed up just a few times. The gene calls are TRBV6-6 and TRBJ1-2; D gene uncertain. The CDR3 sequence is 13 residues long. The germline gives CDR1 MNHNY, CDR2 SVGAGI (reference sequence). V dropped 5 bases and J dropped 8 bases, with 15 bases sitting between them. The CDR3 here is CASSPNDTDGYTF. The CDR3 DNA reads as TGTGCCAGCAGTCCCAACGACACCGACGGCTACACCTTC.

Only one count was recorded for this clone. The chain has TRBV4-2 and TRBJ1-5; unclear D gene. The V gene lost 1 base and the J gene lost 0 bases, with 7 bases spanning the gap. Germline V gene data show CDR1 as LGHNA and CDR2 as YNFKEQ. CDR3 size: 15 residues. The CDR3 protein is CASSQVGVSNQPQHF. The CDR3 bases are TGTGCCAGCAGCCAAGTCGGGGTTAGCAATCAGCCCCAGCATTTT.

V gene TRBV4-3 combines with J gene TRBJ2-3, with unresolved D. V was shortened by 0 bases and J by 0 bases, with 10 bases between the two germline ends. The germline gives CDR1 LGHNA, CDR2 YSLEER. This CDR3 has 16 residues. The CDR3 nucleotides are TGCGCCAGCAGCCAAGAGTCAACACAAAGCACAGATACGCAGTATTTT. Its protein product is CASSQESTQSTDTQYF.

V is TRBV28 and J is TRBJ2-6; D might be TRBD1 (6 bases). Germline V gene data show CDR1 as MDHEN and CDR2 as SYDVKM. The CDR3 extends over 14 amino acids. Trimming shortened V by 5 bases and J by 4 bases, and 9 bases separated the two germline ends. CDR3 in DNA: TGTGCCAGCAGTCCAGGGGTCGGGGCCAACGTCCTGACTTTC. Protein: CASSPGVGANVLTF.

The chain carries TRBV4-1 and TRBJ2-7; D ambiguous. The CDR3 runs 15 residues. The germline CDR1 and CDR2 sequences are MGHRA and YSYEKL. V shed 3 bases and J shed 3 bases, with 15 bases lying between them. CDR3 protein: CASSQDSSRSYEQYF. Written as DNA, the CDR3 is TGCGCCAGCAGCCAGGATTCTTCAAGGAGCTACGAGCAGTACTTC.